This T cell receptor (beta chain) was identified in a study of vaccination effects on CD4 cells after COVID-19. Study-wide results and caveats: Marked contraction was observed in infection-induced and vaccine-induced clones late after vaccination.

In the case of this clone: The antigen remains undetermined.

The assay was immunoSEQ multiplex PCR, and TCRdb's table has in-frame clones only and misses some. The sample lists 26,000 or so clones, about 70% occurring once. In germline, CDR1 is SEHNR, CDR2 FQNEAQ (reference sequence). The CDR3 covers 15 residues. Germline trimming cut 5 bases from V and 7 bases from J; bases unmatched to any gene: 8. Antigen-specific CD4+ T cells were first expanded with viral peptide pools by the ViraFEST assay and only then sequenced. Isolation of CD4+ T cells took place after about ten days of culture. The vaccine recipients had no prior SARS-CoV-2 infection, with negative nucleocapsid antibodies. Half-medium replacement with IL-2 medium occurred on days 3 and 7.

Sequences were derived from CD4+ T cells from PBMCs cultured with SARS-CoV-2 spike peptides, sampled before COVID-19 vaccination. The source of this sequence is a human donor who received a COVID-19 vaccine. This rearrangement joins TRBV7-9 to TRBJ2-1; 10 nucleotides match TRBD2. The DNA for the CDR3 is TGTGCCAGCAGCCCCGGACTAGCGGACCTTAATGAGCAGTTCTTC. Encoded protein: CASSPGLADLNEQFF.